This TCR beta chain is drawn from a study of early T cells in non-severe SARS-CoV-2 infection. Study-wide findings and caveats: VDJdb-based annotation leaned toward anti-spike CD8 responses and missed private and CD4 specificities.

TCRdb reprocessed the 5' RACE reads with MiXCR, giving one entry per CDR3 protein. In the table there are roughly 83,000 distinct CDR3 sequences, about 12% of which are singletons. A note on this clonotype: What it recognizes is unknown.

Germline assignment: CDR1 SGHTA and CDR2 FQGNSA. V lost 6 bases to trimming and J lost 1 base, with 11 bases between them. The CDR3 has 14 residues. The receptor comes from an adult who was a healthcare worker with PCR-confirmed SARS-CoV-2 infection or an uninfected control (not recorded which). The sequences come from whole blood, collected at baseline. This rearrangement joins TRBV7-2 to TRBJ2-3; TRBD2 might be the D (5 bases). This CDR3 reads CASSSAEGTDTQYF. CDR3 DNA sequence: TGTGCCAGCAGTTCAGCGGAGGGCACAGATACGCAGTATTTT.